The source of this T cell receptor beta chain is a study of T-cell memory formation after mild COVID-19. About the study: The two donors had largely donor-specific TCR clusters.

TCRdb re-called the 5' RACE reads through MiXCR, storing one row per CDR3 protein. This table holds more than 120,000 distinct CDR3 sequences, 15% to 20% found once. General study results and limits: CD4/CD8 balance characterized clones contracting day 15 to 85, and CD4+ skew characterized later expanders.

This clonotype was seen a single time. As yet, its antigen is unknown. Trimming cost V 6 bases and J 1 base; bases outside gene matches: 7. CDR1 SNHLY and CDR2 FYNNEI come from the germline V gene. This CDR3 has 15 residues. The J gene is TRBJ2-3, the V gene TRBV2; TRBD2 agrees at 7 bases. The clonotype comes from an adult woman who had mild COVID-19 (a few samples of this study predate the infection). Cell type and time point are not known. The sample comprised PBMCs or a T cell subset sorted from them (not recorded which). The CDR3 nucleotides are TGTGCCAGCAGGCGGCGGGAGCCCGGCACAGATACGCAGTATTTT. It codes for CASRRREPGTDTQYF.